This T cell receptor beta chain was identified in a study of T cell repertoires in cytomegalovirus infection. Germline-derived CDR1 and CDR2 are MNHNY and SVGAGI (reference sequence). The germline V and J ends were trimmed by 0 bases and 3 bases, with 6 bases remaining between them. The CDR3 spans 14 residues. TCRdb reprocessed the reads via MiXCR and lists one record per CDR3 protein. Among approximately 350,000 distinct CDR3 sequences listed, approximately 30% were seen once. This clonotype was found a few times. Its antigen is as yet unknown. The TCR sequence derives from a human donor in good health (CMV status not recorded). Some clones in this sample may be carry-over from other donors' samples. This chain links TRBV6-6 with TRBJ2-1; D gene ambiguous. The source material was cultured PBMCs, sampled from culture after CMV antigen stimulation. The CDR3 nucleotides are TGTGCCAGCAGTTACTCGCGCATCTACAATGAGCAGTTCTTC. This translates into CASSYSRIYNEQFF.